The T cell receptor (beta chain) under discussion was sequenced for a study of T cells after yellow fever vaccination (dated by TCRdb to about 2019). About the investigation overall: The SMART-Seq v4 Ultra Low Input RNA kit was used to prepare libraries from fractions with low cell numbers. To follow T-cell clones before and after primary and booster YFV17D yellow fever vaccination, bulk TCR alpha and beta repertoires were sequenced over time. Two healthy male donors made up the cohort, one aged 18 to 29 years and the other aged 30 to 40 years. Bulk PBMC replicates and cell subsets were isolated from blood drawn at multiple timepoints before and after both primary and secondary immunization. Study-wide findings and limitations: Most clones expanded after primary vaccination were re-detected after the booster (approximately 96% of CD4 and roughly 85% of CD8), suggesting broad memory maintenance. Because abundant contaminating clonotypes from the bulk population could be contained in FACS-sorted repertoires, computational filtering was required. A small fraction of clonotypes showed up in both the CD4 and CD8 compartments, probably as a result of convergent recombination. Compared with the primary T-cell response, the secondary T-cell response was faster but weaker, reaching its peak on day 5 rather than on day 15. Because only two donors were included in the study, the extent to which the findings can be generalized is limited.

The germline V gene sets CDR1 to SGHDN and CDR2 to FVKESK. Trimming removed 4 bases from V and 8 bases from J, leaving 17 bases between the germline ends. The CDR3 runs 14 residues from the cysteine to the phenylalanine. Of all the DNA, just the CDR3 is kept, 42 bases in frame from base 1. The treatment or condition label of this sample denotes: live attenuated yellow fever vaccine strain. At each blood-draw timepoint, two biological replicates of bulk PBMCs were obtained. A standard Ficoll-Paque protocol was used to isolate PBMCs from peripheral blood. TriZol was used to extract RNA from bulk PBMCs, from CD4 and CD8 fractions, and from dextramer-positive and dextramer-negative fractions. TCR cDNA was synthesized by 5'RACE template switching, through which a universal primer site and unique molecular identifiers were introduced. Priming for cDNA synthesis came from both the TCR alpha and TCR beta constant segments. Library amplification involved two PCR steps, and the second step added sample barcodes and sequencing adapters. Sequencing of libraries was done on Illumina HiSeq 2500 (2x100 bp) or NovaSeq (2x150 bp). Turning to the authors' computational methods: MIGEC was used to demultiplex reads and collapse the reads into UMI consensus sequences, and MiXCR was used for V(D)J alignment. Vaccine-responding clonotypes were defined with edgeR using replicate PBMC samples, requiring FDR below 0.01 and a log2 fold change above 5 up to day 15. Each bulk clonotype received a CD4 or CD8 identity based on whether the sequenced CD4 or CD8 repertoire contained that clonotype at higher abundance. TCRdb redid the processing of the public reads, applying fastp at Q25 and MiXCR, and retained in-frame beta chains. Merged by CDR3 protein, the rows form single entries marked with the most common genes and DNA. The V and J calls and clone size come from TCRdb's table, not from the authors' own analysis. The sample data list 300,000 or so distinct CDR3 sequences, and roughly 7.5% of these were observed just once. The ten largest clones represent 17% of the sample.

This clonotype was detected a few times. Its antigen target is currently unknown. One base away there is no much larger clone; base qualities are not given. Sequencing was performed on PBMCs, taken roughly seven weeks after the first yellow fever vaccination. The rearranged chain carries TRBV14 and TRBJ1-2; the D gene is possibly TRBD1, with 6 bases matching. The sequence came from a man between 18 and 35 years old who received the YFV17D yellow fever vaccine. CDR3 sequence: CASSRRQAGDGYTF. The DNA sequence is given as TGTGCCAGCAGCCGAAGACAGGCAGGAGACGGCTACACCTTC.